One T cell receptor beta chain is described in this entry. Its antigen is not known. At one end, the junction sequence differs from germline, possibly due to a read error. CDR3 length: 14 amino acids. Germline V gives CDR1 SQVTM, CDR2 ANQGSEA. These data are taken from a study of cytomegalovirus exposure and HLA in healthy donors. Amplification used 60 Vbeta primers and 13 Jbeta primers. TCRdb keeps only in-frame clones here, not all; method: immunoSEQ multiplex PCR. The repertoire holds over 110,000 clones, 65% to 80% seen once, with over 1% in the top ten. General observations from the study: Links to common viral pathogens appeared, in a later analysis, for several of the most significant clusters. Across donors, most TCRs were seen rarely, yet some public ones were widespread. In a later analysis, TCR beta V- and J-gene trimming showed a link to a missense DCLRE1C variant. It was approximately 150 TCR beta chains that were listed as cytomegalovirus-associated.

This chain connects TRBV29-1 to TRBJ2-7, with TRBD2 matching over 10 bases. This receptor was identified in a male donor in good health and CMV-seropositive. Sequencing was done on a sample of PBMCs. The DNA of the CDR3 is TGCAGCGTAGAAGGGACTAGCGATGGCTACGAGCAGTACTTC. It translates to CSVEGTSDGYEQYF.